The 3 T cell receptor beta chains below were found in one sample sequenced in a study of blood T cell repertoires in COVID-19. Clones were read by immunoSEQ multiplex PCR, and TCRdb kept only the in-frame ones, dropping some. The sample carries 70,000 to 90,000 clones, 80% to 90% recorded once. The sequencing input was peripheral blood. The origin of the receptors is a man at least 80 years old with COVID-19, enrolled during active disease.

The J gene is TRBJ1-6, the V gene TRBV5-5; D might be TRBD1 (6 bases). Germline CDR1 SGHKS, CDR2 YYEKEE (reference sequence). Trimming left V 0 bases short and J 2 bases short, with 9 bases between. This CDR3 spans 16 amino acids. Here the CDR3 DNA reads TGTGCCAGCAGCTTGGCCTGGGACACCTATAATTCACCCCTCCACTTT. Translating it yields CASSLAWDTYNSPLHF.

The V call is TRBV4-2, the J call TRBJ1-4; D possibly corresponds to TRBD1 (5 bases). The CDR3 runs 16 residues. Germline V lookup: CDR1 LGHNA, CDR2 YNFKEQ. With 0 bases removed from V and 8 bases from J, the gap between germline ends came to 16 bases. CDR3 in amino acids: CASSQDLARQSEKLFF. The CDR3, as DNA: TGTGCCAGCAGCCAAGATCTCGCCCGACAGTCGGAAAAACTGTTTTTT.

V gene TRBV5-1 combines with J gene TRBJ2-7; 7 nucleotides align to TRBD1. This CDR3 spans 15 amino acids. Per germline, CDR1 SGHRS and CDR2 YFSETQ. Trimming cost V 3 bases and J 2 bases; bases outside gene matches: 8. The CDR3 is CASSSGPGTAYEQYF. The CDR3 DNA is TGCGCCAGCAGCTCGGGTCCCGGGACAGCCTACGAGCAGTACTTC.